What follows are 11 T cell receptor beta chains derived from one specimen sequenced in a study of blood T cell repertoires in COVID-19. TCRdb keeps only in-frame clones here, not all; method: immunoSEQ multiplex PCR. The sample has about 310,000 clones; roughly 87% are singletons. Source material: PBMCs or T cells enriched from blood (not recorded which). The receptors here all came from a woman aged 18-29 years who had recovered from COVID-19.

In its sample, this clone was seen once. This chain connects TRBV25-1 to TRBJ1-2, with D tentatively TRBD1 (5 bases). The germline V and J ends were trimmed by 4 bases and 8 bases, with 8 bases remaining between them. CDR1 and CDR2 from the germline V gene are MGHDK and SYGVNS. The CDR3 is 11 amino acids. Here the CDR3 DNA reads TGTGCCAGCAGTGCGGGGGTGGGCTACACCTTC. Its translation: CASSAGVGYTF.

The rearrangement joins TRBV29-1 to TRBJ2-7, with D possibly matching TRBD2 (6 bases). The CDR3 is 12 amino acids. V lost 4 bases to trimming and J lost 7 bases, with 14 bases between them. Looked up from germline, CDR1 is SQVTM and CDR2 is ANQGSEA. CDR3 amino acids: CSVGSGTGEQYF. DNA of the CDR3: TGCAGCGTTGGGTCAGGGACTGGGGAGCAGTACTTC.

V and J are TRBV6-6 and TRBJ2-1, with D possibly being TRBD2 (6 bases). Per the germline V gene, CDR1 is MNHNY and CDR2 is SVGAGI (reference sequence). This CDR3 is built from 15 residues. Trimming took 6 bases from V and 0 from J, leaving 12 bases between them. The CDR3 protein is CASSRDGSSYNEQFF. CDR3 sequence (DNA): TGTGCCAGCAGCCGCGACGGGAGCTCCTACAATGAGCAGTTCTTC.

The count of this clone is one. CDR3 DNA: TGTGCCAGCAGCATACGGACAGGGAAGGATGAAAAACTGTTTTTT. Translating it yields CASSIRTGKDEKLFF. This rearrangement joins TRBV7-8 to TRBJ1-4, with TRBD1 matching 8 bases. The CDR3 is 15 amino acids. CDR1 is SGHVS and CDR2 is FQNEAQ in the germline V gene. The junction had 8 bases not matched to a gene; V was cut back by 5 bases and J by 6 bases.

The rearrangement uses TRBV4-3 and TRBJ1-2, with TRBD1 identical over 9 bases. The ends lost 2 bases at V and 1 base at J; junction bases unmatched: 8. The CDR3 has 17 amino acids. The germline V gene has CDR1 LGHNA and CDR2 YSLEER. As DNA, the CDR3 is TGCGCCAGCAGCCAAACCAACAGGGGGCCCCGTAACTATGGCTACACCTTC. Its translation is CASSQTNRGPRNYGYTF.

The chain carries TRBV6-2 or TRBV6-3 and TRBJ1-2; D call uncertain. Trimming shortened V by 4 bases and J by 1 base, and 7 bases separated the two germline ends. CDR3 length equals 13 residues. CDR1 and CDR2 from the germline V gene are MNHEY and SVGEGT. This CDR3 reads CASSSINNYGYTF. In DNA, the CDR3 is TGTGCCAGCAGTTCTATTAATAACTATGGCTACACCTTC.

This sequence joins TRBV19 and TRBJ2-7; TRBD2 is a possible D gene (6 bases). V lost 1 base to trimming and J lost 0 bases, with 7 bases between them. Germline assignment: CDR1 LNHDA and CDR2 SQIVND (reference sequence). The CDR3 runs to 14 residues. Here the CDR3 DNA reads TGTGCCAGTAGTATAGGGACTAACTCCTACGAGCAGTACTTC. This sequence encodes CASSIGTNSYEQYF.

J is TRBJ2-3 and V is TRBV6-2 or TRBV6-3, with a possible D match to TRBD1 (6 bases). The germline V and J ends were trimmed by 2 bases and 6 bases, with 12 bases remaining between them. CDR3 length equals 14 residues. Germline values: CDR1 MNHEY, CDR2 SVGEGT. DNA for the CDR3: TGTGCCAGCAGTTACCGGGCAGGGGTGGATACGCAGTATTTT. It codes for CASSYRAGVDTQYF.

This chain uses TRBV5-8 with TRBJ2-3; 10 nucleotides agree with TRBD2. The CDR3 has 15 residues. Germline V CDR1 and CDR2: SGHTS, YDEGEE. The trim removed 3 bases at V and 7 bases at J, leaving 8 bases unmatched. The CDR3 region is CASSSRVAGGHTQYF. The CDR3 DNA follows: TGTGCCAGCAGCTCTCGGGTAGCGGGAGGCCATACGCAGTATTTT.

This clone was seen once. The CDR3 spells CASSFPGAENGYTF. In nucleotides, the CDR3 is TGTGCCAGCAGCTTCCCGGGAGCCGAAAATGGCTACACCTTC. This sequence joins TRBV7-9 and TRBJ1-2, with unresolved D. V gave up 3 bases and J gave up 6 bases, with 14 bases separating them. Germline V lookup: CDR1 SEHNR, CDR2 FQNEAQ (reference sequence). CDR3 length equals 14 residues.

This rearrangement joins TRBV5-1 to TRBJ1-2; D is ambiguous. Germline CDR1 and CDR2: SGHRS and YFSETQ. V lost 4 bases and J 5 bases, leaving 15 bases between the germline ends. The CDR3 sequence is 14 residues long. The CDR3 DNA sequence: TGCGCCAGCAGCGAATTGGAGGGAGATTATGGCTACACCTTC. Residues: CASSELEGDYGYTF.